The clone carrying this TCR beta chain was recorded once. This record comes from a study of blood T cell repertoires in COVID-19. Study details: Samples representing acute and convalescent COVID-19 were sourced from the United States, Italy and Spain. PBMCs, B-cell-depleted T cells, or T cells provided the cDNA or gDNA that made up the material.

The authors' processing: Amplified reference gene primers provided the basis for estimating nucleated cell counts. Libraries were prepared by immunoSEQ multiplex PCR; TCRdb keeps only in-frame clonotypes and omits some of them. V, J and clone size are those of that table, while D and trimming were read from the DNA. Of a few hundred thousand clones in the sample, 70% to 90% are singletons; the top ten hold 1% to 1.5%. The specimen sequenced was peripheral blood. This TCR derives from a man in his forties or fifties with acute or convalescent COVID-19.

CDR3 residues: CAISPSSGQIFNYGYTF. As DNA, the CDR3 is TGTGCCATCAGCCCCAGCTCAGGACAGATTTTTAACTATGGCTACACCTTC. The V and J genes are TRBV10-3 and TRBJ1-2; D is perhaps TRBD1 (6 bases). The CDR3 length is 17 residues. V was cut by 6 bases and J by 1 base, with 21 bases left in between. Germline V gene sequence: CDR1 ENHRY, CDR2 SYGVKD.